This TCR beta chain was profiled in a study of T cells after yellow fever vaccination. About the research overall: Preparation used SMART-Seq v4 Ultra Low Input for the low-cell-number fractions. Study-wide points: Among primary-vaccination clones, most reappeared after the booster, at roughly 95% for CD4 and around 91% for CD8.

Trimming removed 0 bases at V and 4 bases at J, with 6 bases between. This CDR3 is 13 amino acids long. Germline CDR1 is GTSNPN and CDR2 is SVGIG (reference sequence). Each CDR3 protein is one row after TCRdb ran MiXCR on the 5' RACE reads. Among more than 350,000 distinct CDR3 sequences listed, under 14% were seen once. This clonotype has ten or more counts. Its matching antigen is unknown. Sequencing used PBMCs, obtained on the day of the first yellow fever vaccination. The chain uses TRBV30 and TRBJ2-2, with unresolved D. The sequence came from a man between 18 and 29 years old who received the YFV17D yellow fever vaccine. CDR3 protein: CAWSVVSTGELFF. The DNA of the CDR3 is TGTGCCTGGAGTGTAGTAAGCACCGGGGAGCTGTTTTTT.